This T cell receptor beta chain was retrieved from a study of shared clonotypes between healthy human individuals (TCRdb year 2020). Concerning the study at large: Three men and two women, aged 18 to 49 years, made up the cohort. For each donor, CD4 naive and CD4 memory were each run on three plates, CD8 naive on two plates, and CD8 memory on one plate. The study deeply sequenced blood TCR repertoires of five healthy adults to estimate repertoire size and the extent of clonotype sharing between individuals. To increase sequencing depth and limit assay-specific biases, TCR repertoire library preparation and sequencing were carried out by different laboratories using diverse techniques. Per donor, leukapheresis produced somewhere between about 0.85 and 10 billion PBMCs.

This clone was counted a single time. Its target antigen remains unknown. No qualities accompany the bases; no much larger clone lies one base away. Using the deep immunoSEQ assay, multiplex PCR amplified TCR CDR3 regions from genomic DNA. Extracted genomic DNA from each cell subset was spread evenly across all wells of several immunoSEQ 96-well plates, with each plate serving as a replicate. Each replicate PCR for sorted subsets received roughly 200 ng genomic DNA, equal to tens of thousands of T cell genomes. Purified libraries were measured with a Qubit 3.0 fluorometer, size-checked on a Bioanalyzer 2100, and measured again with the KAPA Library Quantification kit. A separate single-read 150-cycle Illumina NextSeq 550 flow cell was used to sequence each immunoSEQ 96-well plate. Concerning the study's data processing: Because the immunoSEQ output held only junctional sequences and lacked quality scores, the filtering could not match the filtering applied to full-length reads. Sequences were annotated with PyIR, a Python wrapper for IgBLAST v1.9, using IMGT germline references to assign V/J genes and CDR3. Reads with weak V/J assignments (E-value above 1e-6), missing CDR3, stop codons, out-of-frame junctions, or ambiguous translated residues were removed. A V3J clonotype was defined by an identical inferred V gene, J gene, and CDR3 amino acid sequence. Percentage overlap between repertoires was computed as shared unique clonotypes divided by the size of the smaller repertoire. Richness of each repertoire was evaluated using RTK rarefaction, the Chao1 estimator, and Recon v2.1 estimates of unobserved clonotypes. Generation probabilities were computed with OLGA for all TCRbeta clonotypes obtained by the gDNA method from four donors. The source is immuneACCESS, and TCRdb retained only in-frame sequences with V and J called. Part of the clones is not carried over; for the studies checked, unresolved V genes explain less than half of this, and the remainder is unexplained. That table furnishes V, J and clone size, whereas the DNA furnished D and trimming. A total of 2 million to 2.5 million clones appear in this sample, 85% to 95% of them only once. The ten largest clonotypes hold 0.37% of the sample.

Trimming accounts for 6 bases at V and 0 bases at J, while the number of junction bases matched to no gene is 7. Measured from the cysteine to the phenylalanine, the CDR3 is 17 residues long. Of the read, only the CDR3 DNA is kept; its 51 bases are in frame from base 1. The germline V gene gives CDR1 as SGHRS and CDR2 as YFSETQ. The donors were healthy, HIV-negative adults with no recently reported acute infections or vaccinations. Only Caucasian adults living in Nashville, Tennessee, USA were represented among the donors. CD4+ T cells were enriched by magnetic negative selection, after which naive cells were positively selected on CD45RA and the negative fraction was taken as the memory subset. Blood was collected by leukapheresis, and PBMCs were isolated by Ficoll-Histopaque density gradient centrifugation and then cryopreserved in liquid nitrogen vapor phase. Analytical flow cytometry was used to check the purity and quantity of each magnetically sorted T cell population. Genomic DNA was isolated from every sorted fraction and measured by UV absorbance on a Nanodrop 2000c.

Overall results and qualifications from the work: Only blood was sampled, and tissue TCR repertoires likely differ from those in blood. Naive subsets generally had larger estimated clonotype richness than memory subsets did. Incomplete sequencing was indicated by rarefaction of sorted-subset datasets, despite the large sequencing depth. The small number of donors limited the genetic and exposure-history diversity represented. Pairwise subsampling led to the expectation that sequencing depth would affect the degree of clonotype sharing among donors. Sharing across a few donors was observed for around 5% of naive CD4, 3.5% of naive CD8, about 2.3% of memory CD4, and over 0.3% of memory CD8 clonotypes. Higher generation probabilities were observed for clonotypes shared by all four sorted-subset donors than for non-shared clonotypes.

This receptor was obtained from a man aged 18 to 35 in good health. Some clones in this sample may be carry-over from other donors' samples. The V and J segments used are TRBV5-1 and TRBJ2-1, with 12 bases matching TRBD2. The sample consisted of naive CD4+ T cells from PBMCs. The cell subset or site label for this specimen denotes: CD45RA+ positively selected. CDR3 region: CASTRLAGESSYNEQFF. The DNA is as follows: TGCGCCAGCACCAGACTAGCGGGGGAAAGCTCCTACAATGAGCAGTTCTTC. The variable domain in full, with residues beyond the CDR3 obtained from the reference TRBV5-1 and TRBJ2-1 genes, is KAGVTQTPRYLIKTRGQQVTLSCSPISGHRSVSWYQQTPGQGLQFLFEYFSETQRNKGNFPGRFSGRQFSNSRSEMNVSTLELGDSALYLCASTRLAGESSYNEQFFGPGTRLTVL.